This TCR beta chain came from a study of beta chain features in type 1 diabetes. Study observations and caveats: The cDNA sequencing approach could over-represent high-TCR-expressing cells.

In this sample, this clone turned up once. Its target is not known. The CDR3 consists of 16 residues. The germline V gene has CDR1 MDHEN and CDR2 SYDVKM. V was clipped by 5 bases and J by 5 bases, with 21 bases between them. The whole isolated RNA underwent reverse transcription, so sequencing captured expressed TCRB transcripts. The assay was immunoSEQ multiplex PCR, and TCRdb's table has in-frame clones only and misses some. The data contain 220,000 or so clones, roughly 70% of them singletons. The receptor comes from a young man in good health. Sequencing input: naive CD4+ T cells from blood. The V call is TRBV28, the J call TRBJ2-5; either TRBD1 or TRBD2 may fit D (5 bases each). The CDR3 protein is CASSPSRAVGAETQYF. CDR3 in DNA: TGTGCCAGCAGTCCTTCGAGGGCGGTTGGGGCGGAGACCCAGTACTTC.